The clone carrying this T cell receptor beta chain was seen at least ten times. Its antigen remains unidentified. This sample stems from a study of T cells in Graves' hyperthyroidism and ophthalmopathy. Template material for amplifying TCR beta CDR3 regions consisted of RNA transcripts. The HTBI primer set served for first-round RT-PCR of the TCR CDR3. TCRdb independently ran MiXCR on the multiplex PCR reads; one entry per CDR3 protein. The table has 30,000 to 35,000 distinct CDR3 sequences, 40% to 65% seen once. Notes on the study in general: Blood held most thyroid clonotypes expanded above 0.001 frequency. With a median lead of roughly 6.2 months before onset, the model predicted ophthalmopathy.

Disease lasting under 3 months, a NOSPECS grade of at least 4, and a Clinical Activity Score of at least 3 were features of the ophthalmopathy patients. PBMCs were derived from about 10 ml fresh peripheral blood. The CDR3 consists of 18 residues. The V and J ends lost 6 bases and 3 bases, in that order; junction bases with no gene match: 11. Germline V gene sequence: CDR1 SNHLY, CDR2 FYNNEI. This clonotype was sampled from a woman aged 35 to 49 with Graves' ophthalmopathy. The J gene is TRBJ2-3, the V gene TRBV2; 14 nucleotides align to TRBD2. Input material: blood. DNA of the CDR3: TGTGCCAGCAGACCTTGGATTCGACTAGCGGGAGGGACAGATACGCAGTATTTT. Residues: CASRPWIRLAGGTDTQYF.